Here is one T cell receptor (beta chain) with its context. Some clones are missing from TCRdb's copy, which holds only in-frame ones; the method was immunoSEQ multiplex PCR. The sample records almost 40,000 clones, about 83% being singletons. The CDR3 length is 13 residues. Trimming took off 5 bases at V and 0 bases at J, with 5 bases between the two ends. The record originates from a study of control samples from healthy donors and cancer patients. This chain links TRBV12-3 or TRBV12-4 with TRBJ2-1; no firm D call. The sequencing sample was made of PBMCs. This TCR derives from a woman in her fifties or sixties with lung cancer. In nucleotides, the CDR3 is TGTGCCAGCAGTGGGAACTCCTACAATGAGCAGTTCTTC. It is translated as CASSGNSYNEQFF.